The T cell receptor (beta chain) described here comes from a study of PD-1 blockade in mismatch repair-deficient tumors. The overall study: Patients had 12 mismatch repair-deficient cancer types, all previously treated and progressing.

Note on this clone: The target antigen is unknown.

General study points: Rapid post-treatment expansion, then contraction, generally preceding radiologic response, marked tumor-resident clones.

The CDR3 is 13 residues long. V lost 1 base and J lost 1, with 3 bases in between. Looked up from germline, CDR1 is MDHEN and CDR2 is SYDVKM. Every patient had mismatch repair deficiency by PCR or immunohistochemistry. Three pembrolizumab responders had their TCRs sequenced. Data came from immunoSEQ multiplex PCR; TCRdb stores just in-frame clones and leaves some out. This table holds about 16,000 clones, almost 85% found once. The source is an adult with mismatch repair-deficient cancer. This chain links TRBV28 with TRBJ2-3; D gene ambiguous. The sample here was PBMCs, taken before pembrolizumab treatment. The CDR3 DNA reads TGTGCCAGCAGTTTATTGGGCACAGATACGCAGTATTTT. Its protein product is CASSLLGTDTQYF.